The TCR beta chain under discussion was sequenced for a study of T cell changes during pregnancy in multiple sclerosis. The table lists this clone with a few counts. The table came from immunoSEQ multiplex PCR; TCRdb's copy has only in-frame clones and leaves some out. The sample holds approximately 50,000 clones; 90% to 95% are singletons and the top ten take roughly 10%. The material sequenced was CD8+ T cells from peripheral blood mononuclear cells, taken after pregnancy. The clonotype was recovered from a female donor with multiple sclerosis, enrolled in a pregnancy study.

CDR3 nucleotides: TGTGCCTGGAGTCCCCCTAACACTGAAGCTTTCTTT. It translates to CAWSPPNTEAFF. The chain recombines TRBV30 with TRBJ1-1; no reliable D call. From germline, CDR1 is GTSNPN and CDR2 SVGIG (reference sequence). V lost 2 bases, J lost 2 bases, and 6 bases lay in between. The CDR3 consists of 12 residues.